This T cell receptor (beta chain) was documented in a study of shared clonotypes between healthy human individuals. Study-level information: Donor composition was a couple of women and a few men, aged 18 to 49.

Data came from immunoSEQ multiplex PCR; TCRdb stores just in-frame clones and leaves some out. The data contain some 2,000,000 clones, roughly 95% of them singletons. CD45RO-negative cells were positively selected for CCR7, leaving out terminally differentiated effector memory CD45RA+ cells. The source material was naive CD8+ T cells sorted from blood. This TCR came from a man between 18 and 35 years old in good health.

The CDR3 region is CASSWGLAPHGYEQYF. The CDR3 region has the DNA TGCGCCAGCAGCTGGGGACTAGCACCCCACGGCTACGAGCAGTACTTC. The chain combines TRBV5-1 with TRBJ2-7, with TRBD2 matching over 9 bases. The V gene's germline CDR1 is SGHRS and CDR2 YFSETQ. The ends lost 3 bases at V and 3 bases at J; junction bases unmatched: 10. The CDR3 spans 16 residues.